Below, 13 T cell receptor beta chains from the same sample are listed, as sequenced in a study of OX40 agonist ivuxolimab in advanced cancers. TCRdb keeps only in-frame clones here, not all; method: immunoSEQ multiplex PCR. The sample holds fewer than 100,000 clones, about 83% seen once. Sequenced material: CD4+ or CD8+ T cells sorted from blood, taken in a trial of the OX40 agonist ivuxolimab. Receptor source: an adult with an advanced solid tumor such as melanoma, head and neck, liver or kidney cancer.

This clone is a singleton in its sample. The chain uses TRBV4-2 and TRBJ1-1, with a weak D call TRBD1 (6 bases). In germline, CDR1 is LGHNA, CDR2 YNFKEQ. This CDR3 is built from 13 residues. V lost 7 bases and J lost 5, with 14 bases in between. The CDR3 loop is CASNSDRRTEAFF. As DNA, the CDR3 is TGTGCCAGCAACTCGGACAGAAGGACTGAAGCTTTCTTT.

About this clone itself: A read error may account for a junction end that differs from germline. The chain is built from TRBV7-9 and TRBJ2-1, with 11 bases that match TRBD2. The germline CDR1 and CDR2 sequences are SEHNR and FQNEAQ (reference sequence). The CDR3 sequence is 15 residues long. Written as DNA, the CDR3 is TGCGCTATAGCGGGAGGGAAGAGCTCCTACAATGAGCAGTTCTTC. As protein: CAIAGGKSSYNEQFF.

This chain joins TRBV28 and TRBJ2-7; 10 nucleotides align to TRBD2. J lost 0 bases, V lost 6 bases, and 2 bases had no gene match. The CDR3 runs to 14 residues. Germline lookup yields CDR1 MDHEN and CDR2 SYDVKM. In DNA, the CDR3 is TGTGCCAGCAGGACTAGCGGGTCCTCCTACGAGCAGTACTTC. Its protein product is CASRTSGSSYEQYF.

The rearrangement uses TRBV6-6 and TRBJ2-7; 8 positions match TRBD1. Germline V CDR1 and CDR2: MNHNY, SVGAGI (reference sequence). V gave up 6 bases and J gave up 2 bases; unmatched junction bases: 12. This CDR3 spans 16 amino acids. CDR3 region: CASRFDRGVGPYEQYF. As DNA, the CDR3 is TGTGCCAGCAGATTTGACAGGGGAGTAGGCCCCTACGAGCAGTACTTC.

This chain uses TRBV5-5 with TRBJ2-7; 7 bases fit TRBD1. The CDR3 totals 14 residues. CDR1 SGHKS and CDR2 YYEKEE come from the germline V gene (reference sequence). V dropped 4 bases and J dropped 4; count of bases not matched to a gene: 8. The CDR3 nucleotides are TGTGCCAGCAGCACCGCCGGGACAGCTTACGAGCAGTACTTC. This translates into CASSTAGTAYEQYF.

The rearrangement links TRBV30 to TRBJ1-2; TRBD1 matches 8 bases. The CDR3 loop spans 13 amino acids. Losses at the gene ends were 0 bases for V and 4 bases for J; bases not matched to a gene: 1. Germline V gene sequence: CDR1 GTSNPN, CDR2 SVGIG (reference sequence). CDR3 residues: CAWSVGQGYGYTF. As DNA, the CDR3 is TGTGCCTGGAGTGTAGGACAGGGCTATGGCTACACCTTC.

This clone has only a few counts. The genes are TRBV10-3 and TRBJ1-5; 7 bases line up with TRBD1. The germline V gene encodes CDR1 ENHRY and CDR2 SYGVKD. CDR3 size: 13 residues. J lost 4 bases, V lost 6 bases, and 3 bases had no gene match. The CDR3 spells CAIRGTANQPQHF. The CDR3, as DNA: TGTGCCATCAGAGGGACAGCAAATCAGCCCCAGCATTTT.

The J gene is TRBJ1-4, the V gene TRBV7-2; D unclear. Deletions cut 5 bases from V and 8 bases from J, with 18 bases between. CDR1 SGHTA and CDR2 FQGNSA come from the germline V gene. This CDR3 is built from 15 residues. The CDR3 loop reads CASSPWEFPGEKLFF. The CDR3 nucleotides are TGTGCCAGCAGCCCCTGGGAATTCCCAGGAGAAAAACTGTTTTTT.

This clone was seen a handful of times. The genes are TRBV30 and TRBJ2-7; D ambiguous. CDR1 GTSNPN and CDR2 SVGIG come from the germline V gene (reference sequence). The CDR3 loop spans 12 amino acids. The V and J ends lost 4 bases and 2 bases respectively, with 9 bases between them. CDR3: CAWIVGTYEQYF. The CDR3 coding sequence is TGTGCCTGGATTGTCGGTACCTACGAGCAGTACTTC.

The chain is built from TRBV6-5 and TRBJ1-4; 10 bases agree with TRBD1. The CDR3 has 14 residues. CDR1 is MNHEY and CDR2 is SVGAGI in the germline V gene. Trimming at V came to 6 bases and at J to 7 bases, leaving 5 bases not matched to a gene. DNA for the CDR3: TGTGCCAGCAGGTGGACAGGGGGGGCTGAAAAACTGTTTTTT. It translates to CASRWTGGAEKLFF.

The chain employs TRBV4-3 and TRBJ1-2, with TRBD1 identical over 7 bases. V trimming: 2 bases; J trimming: 3 bases; junction bases outside the gene matches: 9. Germline CDR1 LGHNA, CDR2 YSLEER. The CDR3 totals 16 residues. CDR3 DNA: TGCGCCAGCAGCCAACGTGGGACAGCGCCTTACTATGGCTACACCTTC. Encoded protein: CASSQRGTAPYYGYTF.

The V gene is TRBV7-3, the J gene TRBJ2-6, with D unresolved. The V gene lost 5 bases and the J gene lost 0 bases, with 8 bases spanning the gap. The CDR3 sequence is 15 residues long. In germline, CDR1 is SGHTA, CDR2 FQGTGA. The chain's CDR3 is CASSLGYSGANVLTF. Written as DNA, the CDR3 is TGTGCCAGCAGCCTCGGTTACTCTGGGGCCAACGTCCTGACTTTC.

This chain uses TRBV12-5 with TRBJ1-5; D ambiguous. Germline-derived CDR1 and CDR2 are LGHNT and FRNRAP. This CDR3 comprises 13 residues. V was pared by 2 bases and J by 7 bases, with 9 bases between. The CDR3, as DNA: TGTGCTAGTGGTTTGAATACATACCAGCCCCAGCATTTT. Translation gives CASGLNTYQPQHF.